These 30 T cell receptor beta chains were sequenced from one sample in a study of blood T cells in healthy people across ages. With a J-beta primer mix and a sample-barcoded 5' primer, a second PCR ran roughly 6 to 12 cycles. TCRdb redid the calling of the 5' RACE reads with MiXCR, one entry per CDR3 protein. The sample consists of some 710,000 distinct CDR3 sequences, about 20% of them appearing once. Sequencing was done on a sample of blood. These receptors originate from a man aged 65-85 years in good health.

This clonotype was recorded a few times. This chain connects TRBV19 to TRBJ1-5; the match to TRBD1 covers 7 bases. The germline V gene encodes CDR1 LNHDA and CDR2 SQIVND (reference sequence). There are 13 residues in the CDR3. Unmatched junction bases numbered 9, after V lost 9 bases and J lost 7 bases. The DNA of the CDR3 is TGTGCCAGCTCACAGGGGAGAGAGCAGCCCCAGCATTTT. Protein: CASSQGREQPQHF.

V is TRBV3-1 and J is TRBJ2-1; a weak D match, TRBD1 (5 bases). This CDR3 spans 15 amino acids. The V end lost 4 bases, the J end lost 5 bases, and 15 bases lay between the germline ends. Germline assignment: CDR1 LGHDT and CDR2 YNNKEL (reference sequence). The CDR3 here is CASSPSHRQNNEQFF. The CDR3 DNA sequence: TGTGCCAGCAGCCCATCACACCGACAGAACAATGAGCAGTTCTTC.

CDR3 loop: CASSSRGERYYGYTF. As DNA, the CDR3 is TGTGCCAGCAGTTCCAGGGGAGAGAGGTACTATGGCTACACCTTC. The rearrangement uses TRBV12-3 or TRBV12-4 and TRBJ1-2, with D perhaps TRBD1 (6 bases). The ends were cut back, 4 bases at V and 3 bases at J, with 15 bases in the middle. The CDR3 spans 15 residues.

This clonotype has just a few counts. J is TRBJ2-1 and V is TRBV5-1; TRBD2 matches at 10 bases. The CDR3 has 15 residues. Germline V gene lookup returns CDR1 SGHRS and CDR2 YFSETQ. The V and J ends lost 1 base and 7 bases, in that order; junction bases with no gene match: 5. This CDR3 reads CASSLLAGVENEQFF. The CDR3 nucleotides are TGCGCCAGCAGCTTGCTAGCGGGAGTGGAGAATGAGCAGTTCTTC.

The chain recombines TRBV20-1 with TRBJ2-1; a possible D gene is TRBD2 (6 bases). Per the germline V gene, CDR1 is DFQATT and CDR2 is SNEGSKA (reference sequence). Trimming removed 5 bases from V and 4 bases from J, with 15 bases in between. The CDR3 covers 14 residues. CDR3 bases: TGCAGTGCTTGGAATAGCGGACCATACAATGAGCAGTTCTTC. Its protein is CSAWNSGPYNEQFF.

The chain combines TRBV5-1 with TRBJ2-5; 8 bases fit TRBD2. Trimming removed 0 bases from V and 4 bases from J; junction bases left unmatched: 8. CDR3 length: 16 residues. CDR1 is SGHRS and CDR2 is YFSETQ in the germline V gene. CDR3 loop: CASSLGPGLVGETQYF. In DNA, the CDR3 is TGCGCCAGCAGCTTGGGACCGGGACTAGTGGGAGAGACCCAGTACTTC.

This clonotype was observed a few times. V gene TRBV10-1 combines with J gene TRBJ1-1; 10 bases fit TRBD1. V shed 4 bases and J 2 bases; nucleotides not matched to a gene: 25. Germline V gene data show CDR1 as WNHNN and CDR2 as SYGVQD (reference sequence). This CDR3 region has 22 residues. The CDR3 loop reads CASSGSGTGALFMDRSNTEAFF. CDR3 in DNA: TGCGCCAGCAGTGGTTCGGGGACAGGGGCCCTGTTCATGGATCGATCCAACACTGAAGCTTTCTTT.

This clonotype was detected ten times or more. This CDR3 reads CASSFGQGARKLFF. CDR3 coding DNA: TGTGCCAGCAGTTTCGGACAGGGGGCGAGGAAACTGTTTTTT. The J gene is TRBJ1-4, the V gene TRBV6-5, with 11 bases lining up with TRBD1. CDR1 is MNHEY, CDR2 SVGAGI, per germline. CDR3 size: 14 residues. J gave up 11 bases and V 4 bases, and 6 bases lay outside the gene matches.

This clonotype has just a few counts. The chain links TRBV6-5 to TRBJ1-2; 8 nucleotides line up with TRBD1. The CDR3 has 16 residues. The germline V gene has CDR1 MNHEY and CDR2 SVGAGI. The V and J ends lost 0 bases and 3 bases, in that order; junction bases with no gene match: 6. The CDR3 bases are TGTGCCAGCAGTTACTCAGGCAGGGGGCTGGACTATGGCTACACCTTC. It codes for CASSYSGRGLDYGYTF.

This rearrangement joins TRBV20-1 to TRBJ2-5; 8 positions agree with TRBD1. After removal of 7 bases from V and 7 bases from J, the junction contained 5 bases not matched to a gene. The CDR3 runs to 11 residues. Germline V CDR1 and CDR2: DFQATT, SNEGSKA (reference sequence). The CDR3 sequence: CSGTGSGTQYF. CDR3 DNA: TGCAGTGGGACAGGGTCGGGGACCCAGTACTTC.

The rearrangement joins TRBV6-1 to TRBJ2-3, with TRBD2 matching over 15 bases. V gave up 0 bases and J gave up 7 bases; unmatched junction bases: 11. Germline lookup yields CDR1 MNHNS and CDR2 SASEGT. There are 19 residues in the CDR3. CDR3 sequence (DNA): TGTGCCAGCAGTGAAGCCCGGACTAGCGGGGGGGGGATTATAAATACGCAGTATTTT. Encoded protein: CASSEARTSGGGIINTQYF.

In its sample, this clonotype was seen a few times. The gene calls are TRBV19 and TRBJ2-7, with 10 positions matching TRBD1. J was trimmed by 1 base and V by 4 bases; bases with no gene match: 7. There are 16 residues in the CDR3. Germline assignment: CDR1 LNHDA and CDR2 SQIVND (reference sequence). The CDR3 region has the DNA TGTGCCAGTAGTAGACAGGGGGCCGCATCATCCTACGAGCAGTACTTC. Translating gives CASSRQGAASSYEQYF.

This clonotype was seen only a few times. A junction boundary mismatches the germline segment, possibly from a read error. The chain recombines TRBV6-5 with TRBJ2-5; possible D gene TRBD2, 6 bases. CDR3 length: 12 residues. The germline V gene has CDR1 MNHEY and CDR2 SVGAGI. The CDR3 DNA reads TGTGTCAGCAGCACTTGGGGGGAGACCCAATACTTC. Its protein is CVSSTWGETQYF.

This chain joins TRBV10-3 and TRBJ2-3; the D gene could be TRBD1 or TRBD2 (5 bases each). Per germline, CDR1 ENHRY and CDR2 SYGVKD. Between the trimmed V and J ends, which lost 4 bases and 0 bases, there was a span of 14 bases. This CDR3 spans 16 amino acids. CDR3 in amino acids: CAISAGRKASTDTQYF. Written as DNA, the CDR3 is TGTGCCATCAGTGCGGGACGAAAAGCTAGCACAGATACGCAGTATTTT.

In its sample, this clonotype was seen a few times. As DNA, the CDR3 is TGCAGCGTTGTGAGCCAGGGGGAAAAACTGTTTTTT. Its translation is CSVVSQGEKLFF. This rearrangement joins TRBV29-1 to TRBJ1-4; weak D call: TRBD1 (6 bases). V shed 4 bases and J shed 8 bases, with 11 bases lying between them. The CDR3 is 12 residues long. Germline V gene lookup returns CDR1 SQVTM and CDR2 ANQGSEA.

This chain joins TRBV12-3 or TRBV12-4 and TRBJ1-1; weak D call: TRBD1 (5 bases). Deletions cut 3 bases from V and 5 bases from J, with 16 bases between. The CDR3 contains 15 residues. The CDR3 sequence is CASSLNRGAGTEAFF. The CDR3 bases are TGTGCCAGCAGTTTGAATAGAGGGGCGGGGACTGAAGCTTTCTTT.

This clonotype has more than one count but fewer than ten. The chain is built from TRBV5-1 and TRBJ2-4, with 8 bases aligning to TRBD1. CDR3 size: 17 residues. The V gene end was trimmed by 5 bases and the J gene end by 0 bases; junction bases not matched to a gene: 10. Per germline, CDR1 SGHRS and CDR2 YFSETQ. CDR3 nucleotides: TGCGCCAGCAGACTTGGGGACAGGAGATTAGCCAAAAACATTCAGTACTTC. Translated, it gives CASRLGDRRLAKNIQYF.

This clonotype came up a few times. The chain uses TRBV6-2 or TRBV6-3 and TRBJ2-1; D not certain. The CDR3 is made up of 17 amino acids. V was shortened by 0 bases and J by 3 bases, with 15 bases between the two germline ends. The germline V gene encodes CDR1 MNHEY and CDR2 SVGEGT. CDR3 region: CASSYSGRTLNYNEQFF. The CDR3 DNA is TGTGCCAGCAGTTACTCTGGGCGTACCCTTAACTACAATGAGCAGTTCTTC.

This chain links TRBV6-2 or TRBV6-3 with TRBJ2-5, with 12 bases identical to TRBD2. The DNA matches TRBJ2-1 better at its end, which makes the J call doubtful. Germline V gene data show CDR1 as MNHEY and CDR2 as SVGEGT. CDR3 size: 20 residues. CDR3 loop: CASSYPKSLAGGPKGNEQFF. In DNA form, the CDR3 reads TGTGCCAGCAGTTACCCGAAGTCGCTAGCGGGAGGGCCGAAGGGGAATGAGCAGTTCTTC.

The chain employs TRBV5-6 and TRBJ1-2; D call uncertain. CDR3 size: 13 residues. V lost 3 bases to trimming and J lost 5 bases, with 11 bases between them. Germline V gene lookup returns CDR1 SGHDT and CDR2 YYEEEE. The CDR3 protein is CASSSDEGYGYTF. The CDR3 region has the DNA TGTGCCAGCAGCTCGGATGAAGGGTATGGCTACACCTTC.

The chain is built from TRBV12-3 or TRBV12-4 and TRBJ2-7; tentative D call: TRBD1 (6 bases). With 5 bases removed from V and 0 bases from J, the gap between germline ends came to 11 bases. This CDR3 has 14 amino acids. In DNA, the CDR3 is TGTGCCAGCAGTCCAGGACAGTCCTCCTACGAGCAGTACTTC. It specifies CASSPGQSSYEQYF.

This chain's CDR3 is CASRPMTGEKLFF. The DNA for the CDR3 is TGTGCCAGCAGACCCATGACGGGTGAAAAACTGTTTTTT. The V and J genes are TRBV6-6 and TRBJ1-4; D gene unclear. The V gene's germline CDR1 is MNHNY and CDR2 SVGAGI (reference sequence). This CDR3 has 13 residues. Trimming pared 6 bases from V and 7 bases from J, leaving 12 bases between.

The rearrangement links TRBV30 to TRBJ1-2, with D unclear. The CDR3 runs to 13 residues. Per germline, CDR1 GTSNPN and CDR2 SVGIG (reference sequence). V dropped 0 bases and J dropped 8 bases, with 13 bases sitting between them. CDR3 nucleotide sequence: TGTGCCTGGAGTGTCGGAGCTATAAACGGCTACACCTTC. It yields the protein CAWSVGAINGYTF.

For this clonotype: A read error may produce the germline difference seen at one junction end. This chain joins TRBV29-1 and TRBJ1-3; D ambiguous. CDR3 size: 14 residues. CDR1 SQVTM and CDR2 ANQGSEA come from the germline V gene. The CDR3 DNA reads TGCAGCGTATTATTCACCCTCTCTAGAAACACCATATATTTT. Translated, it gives CSVLFTLSRNTIYF.

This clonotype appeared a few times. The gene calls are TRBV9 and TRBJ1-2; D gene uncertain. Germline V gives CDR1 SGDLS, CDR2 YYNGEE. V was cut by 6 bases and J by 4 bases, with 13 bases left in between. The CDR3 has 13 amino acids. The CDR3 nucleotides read TGTGCCAGCACCGAGGCCACCCTCTATGGCTACACCTTC. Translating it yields CASTEATLYGYTF.

The CDR3 loop is CASSLASGQLTLNYGYTF. CDR3 nucleotides: TGTGCCAGCAGCTTGGCCTCGGGACAGCTTACTTTGAACTATGGCTACACCTTC. This chain links TRBV5-5 with TRBJ1-2; 7 bases fit TRBD1. CDR3 length: 18 amino acids. Germline assignment: CDR1 SGHKS and CDR2 YYEKEE (reference sequence). The V segment lost 0 bases and the J segment 2 bases; nucleotides outside the gene matches: 13.

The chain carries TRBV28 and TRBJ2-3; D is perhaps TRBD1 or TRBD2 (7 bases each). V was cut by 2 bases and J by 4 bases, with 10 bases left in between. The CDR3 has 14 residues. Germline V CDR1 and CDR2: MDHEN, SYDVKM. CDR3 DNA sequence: TGTGCCAGCAGTTTACAGGGGGGGGCAGATACGCAGTATTTT. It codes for CASSLQGGADTQYF.

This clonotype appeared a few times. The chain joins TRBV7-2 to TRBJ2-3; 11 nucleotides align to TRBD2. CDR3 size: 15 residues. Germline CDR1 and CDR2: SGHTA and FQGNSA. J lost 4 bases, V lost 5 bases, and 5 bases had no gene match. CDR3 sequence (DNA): TGTGCCAGCAGCGAACTAGCGGGAGAGGCAGATACGCAGTATTTT. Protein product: CASSELAGEADTQYF.

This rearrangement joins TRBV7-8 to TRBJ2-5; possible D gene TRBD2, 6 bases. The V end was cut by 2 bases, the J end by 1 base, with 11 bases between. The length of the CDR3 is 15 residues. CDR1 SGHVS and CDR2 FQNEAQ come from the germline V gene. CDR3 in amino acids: CASSLLAALQETQYF. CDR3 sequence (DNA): TGTGCCAGCAGCTTATTAGCGGCCCTCCAAGAGACCCAGTACTTC.

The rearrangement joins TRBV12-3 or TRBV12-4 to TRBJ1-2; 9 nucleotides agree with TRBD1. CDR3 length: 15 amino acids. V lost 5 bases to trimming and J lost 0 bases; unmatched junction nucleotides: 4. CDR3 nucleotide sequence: TGTGCCAGCAGTAGGGGACAGGGTACTAACTATGGCTACACCTTC. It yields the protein CASSRGQGTNYGYTF.